A single sample is the source of the 5 T cell receptor beta chains below, sequenced in a study of neoadjuvant anti-PD-1 for oral cavity cancer. Profiled with immunoSEQ multiplex PCR; TCRdb holds only in-frame clones, not every one. In the table there are 73,000 or so clones, around 83% of which are singletons. Time point noted: after neoadjuvant nivolumab, at surgical resection. This sample comprised PBMCs, obtained after nivolumab (anti-PD-1) treatment. The receptors derive from a person aged 40 to 85 with oral cavity squamous cell carcinoma.

This chain uses TRBV10-3 with TRBJ2-7, with 10 bases lining up with TRBD2. This CDR3 has 15 residues. Germline lookup yields CDR1 ENHRY and CDR2 SYGVKD. V dropped 0 bases and J dropped 3; count of bases not matched to a gene: 2. Here the CDR3 DNA reads TGTGCCATCAGTGAGTCACTAGCGGGGTACTACGAGCAGTACTTC. It yields the protein CAISESLAGYYEQYF.

With respect to this clone: This same CDR3 is encoded by further DNA sequences in the sample. The V call is TRBV6-5, the J call TRBJ1-2; TRBD1 agrees at 11 bases. The CDR3 covers 16 residues. The V and J ends lost 0 bases and 5 bases, in that order; junction bases with no gene match: 5. CDR1 is MNHEY, CDR2 SVGAGI, per germline. CDR3 loop: CASSYSRTGGGYGYTF. Here the CDR3 DNA reads TGTGCCAGCAGTTACTCCCGGACAGGGGGCGGGTATGGCTACACCTTC.

The chain carries TRBV6-1 and TRBJ2-7, with 7 bases matching TRBD1. CDR1 and CDR2 from the germline V gene are MNHNS and SASEGT. The V and J ends lost 1 base and 3 bases, in that order; junction bases with no gene match: 3. The CDR3 sequence is 14 residues long. The CDR3 loop is CASSEEAGGYEQYF. CDR3 bases: TGTGCCAGCAGTGAAGAGGCAGGGGGCTACGAGCAGTACTTC.

There are a few counts of this clone. The J gene is TRBJ2-3, the V gene TRBV28, with 11 bases fitting TRBD2. CDR3 length: 15 amino acids. In germline, CDR1 is MDHEN, CDR2 SYDVKM. V dropped 4 bases and J dropped 3; count of bases not matched to a gene: 3. CDR3 in DNA: TGTGCCAGCAGTTCCCGGACTAGCGGGACAGATACGCAGTATTTT. Its protein product is CASSSRTSGTDTQYF.

The genes are TRBV27 and TRBJ2-7; 9 bases are shared with TRBD1. Losses at the gene ends were 5 bases for V and 5 bases for J; bases not matched to a gene: 10. This CDR3 is built from 15 residues. Germline CDR1 MNHEY, CDR2 SMNVEV (reference sequence). The CDR3 loop reads CASSHGQGNVDEQYF. CDR3 sequence (DNA): TGTGCCAGCAGTCATGGACAGGGGAATGTCGACGAGCAGTACTTC.